This T cell receptor (beta chain) is from a study of cytomegalovirus exposure and HLA in healthy donors. Whole-study context: Most donors, about 77% of 350 to 450 genotyped, fell in the Caucasian-associated ancestry cluster.

Turning to this clone: Its target is not known.

Trimming removed 4 bases from V and 5 bases from J; junction bases left unmatched: 1. CDR1 is LGHNA, CDR2 YSLEER, per germline. The CDR3 has 15 amino acids. Primers for the PCR totalled 60 Vbeta and 13 Jbeta. Authors' processing steps: It was a later analysis that counted 83 million or so unique TCR beta chains, of which some 9.9 million were shared. Clones were read by immunoSEQ multiplex PCR, and TCRdb kept only the in-frame ones, dropping some. V, J and clone size were drawn from that table, and D and trimming were deduced from the DNA. This table holds fewer than 250,000 clones, more than 75% found once. Study results and caveats: Cytomegalovirus association was listed for about 180 TCR beta chains. In an earlier analysis, in 587 donors, most V segments appeared productive either ~90% or ~30% of the time.

Sequencing used PBMCs. The genes are TRBV4-3 and TRBJ2-1, with 14 positions matching TRBD2. The TCR was taken from a woman between 18 and 29 years old in good health and CMV-seronegative. CDR3 region: CASSPGLAGDNEQFF. The CDR3, as DNA: TGCGCCAGCAGCCCGGGACTAGCGGGAGACAATGAGCAGTTCTTC.